The rows below give T cell receptor beta chains drawn from one sample of a study of PD-1 blockade in classical Hodgkin lymphoma. The repertoire was sequenced with immunoSEQ multiplex PCR; TCRdb's copy has only in-frame clones and lacks some. The sample shows about 17,000 clones, around 75% of them seen only once. Sequencing was performed on peripheral blood mononuclear cells (PBMCs), taken at baseline. These TCRs come from a human donor with classical Hodgkin lymphoma. The CDR3 runs from the conserved cysteine through the conserved F or W. Each record gives: J gene, clone size, V gene, D gene, CDR3 protein, CDR3 DNA. D genes are given only for firm matches. Clone sizes are given selectively: once, few, many, or a class where the clone is expanded.

TRBJ1-5,NA,TRBV28,NA,CASGGRTAFSNQPQHF,TGTGCCAGCGGCGGCAGGACAGCTTTTAGCAATCAGCCCCAGCATTTT
TRBJ1-2,NA,TRBV5-6,NA,CASSLVEVYYGYTF,TGTGCCAGCAGCTTGGTGGAGGTATACTATGGCTACACCTTC
TRBJ2-1,NA,TRBV2,TRBD2,CASSDSGLAVGEQFF,TGTGCCAGCAGTGACAGCGGACTAGCAGTTGGTGAGCAGTTCTTC
TRBJ1-1,NA,TRBV19,NA,CASSPSFGARRTEAFF,TGTGCCAGTAGTCCTAGCTTCGGGGCACGAAGGACTGAAGCTTTCTTT
TRBJ2-4,NA,TRBV7-9,NA,CASSLQGNIQYF,TGTGCCAGCAGCTTACAGGGGAACATTCAGTACTTC
TRBJ2-7,NA,TRBV11-2,TRBD2,CATKGAYKGASGDYEQYF,TGTGCCACTAAGGGGGCATACAAGGGGGCTAGCGGGGACTACGAGCAGTACTTC
TRBJ1-5,NA,TRBV11-3,NA,CASSHSRGSSNQPQHF,TGTGCCAGCAGCCATAGCAGGGGCTCTAGCAATCAGCCCCAGCATTTT
TRBJ1-1,NA,TRBV5-1,NA,CASSLGSPGAEAFF,TGCGCCAGCAGCTTGGGCAGTCCTGGCGCTGAAGCTTTCTTT
TRBJ1-2,NA,TRBV29-1,NA,CSVQGSRYGYTF,TGCAGCGTTCAGGGATCCCGCTATGGCTACACCTTC
TRBJ2-1,few,TRBV7-2,NA,CASSSPQGPGDEQFF,TGTGCCAGCAGCTCTCCACAGGGCCCGGGGGATGAGCAGTTCTTC
TRBJ2-3,medium-sized,TRBV10-2,NA,CASSERSGTDTQYF,TGCGCCAGCAGTGAGAGGTCGGGCACAGATACGCAGTATTTT
TRBJ1-3,NA,TRBV6-1,NA,CASSGQVPLLSGNTIYF,TGTGCCAGCAGTGGACAGGTCCCACTTCTGTCTGGAAACACCATATATTTT
TRBJ2-7,NA,TRBV18,NA,CASSPPGLQYEQYF,TGTGCCAGCTCACCACCGGGACTCCAGTACGAGCAGTACTTC
TRBJ2-7,NA,TRBV7-9,NA,CASSLMNEQYF,TGTGCCAGCAGCTTAATGAACGAGCAGTACTTC
TRBJ2-3,NA,TRBV4-1,NA,CASSHSPSWTDTQYF,TGCGCCAGCAGTCACTCTCCTTCTTGGACAGATACGCAGTATTTT
TRBJ2-3,NA,TRBV9,TRBD1,CASSVGQGAPDTQYF,TGTGCCAGCAGCGTAGGCCAGGGGGCCCCAGATACGCAGTATTTT
TRBJ1-5,NA,TRBV7-2,TRBD1,CASSRTGHSNQPQHF,TGTGCCAGCAGCCGGACAGGGCATAGCAATCAGCCCCAGCATTTT
TRBJ1-2,NA,TRBV7-8,NA,CASSLEEAGTNYGYTF,TGTGCCAGCAGCTTAGAGGAGGCAGGGACAAACTATGGCTACACCTTC
TRBJ1-1,NA,TRBV5-1,NA,CASSLALGSELGTEAFF,TGCGCCAGCAGCTTGGCGTTAGGGTCTGAACTCGGCACTGAAGCTTTCTTT
TRBJ2-7,few,TRBV13,NA,CASSPRGGAYYEQYF,TGTGCCAGCAGCCCAAGGGGCGGGGCTTACTACGAGCAGTACTTC
TRBJ2-3,NA,TRBV7-9,NA,CASSRDQGDTQYF,TGTGCCAGCAGCCGGGACCAGGGAGATACGCAGTATTTT
TRBJ1-4,few,TRBV10-3,NA,CAISESAGDWEKLFF,TGTGCCATCAGTGAGTCGGCAGGGGATTGGGAAAAACTGTTTTTT
TRBJ2-7,NA,TRBV5-4,NA,CASSQGGQGVMTYEQYF,TGTGCCAGCAGCCAGGGAGGGCAGGGGGTGATGACCTACGAGCAGTACTTC
TRBJ2-1,NA,TRBV5-1,TRBD2,CASSLGTSGNNEQFF,TGCGCCAGCAGCCTAGGGACTAGCGGAAACAATGAGCAGTTCTTC
TRBJ1-2,few,TRBV19,NA,CASSIQSNYGYTF,TGTGCCAGTAGTATACAGTCTAACTATGGCTACACCTTC
TRBJ2-3,NA,TRBV6-5,TRBD1,CASSWTGVNSDTQYF,TGTGCCAGCAGTTGGACAGGGGTGAACTCAGATACGCAGTATTTT